Presented here are 28 T cell receptor beta chains from one specimen sequenced in a study of tumor-infiltrating lymphocytes in primary liver carcinoma. The input was 400 to 500 ng total RNA; TCR beta cDNA was made from it with a constant-region primer. Researchers made the TCR beta libraries by running three nested multiplex PCR rounds with slightly modified ARM-PCR. A C-beta reverse primer was combined with TRBV1-TRBV30 forward primers in the first two PCR rounds, and each round had 10 cycles. TCRdb analysed the multiplex PCR reads with MiXCR anew, one entry per CDR3 protein. The sample has a few hundred thousand distinct CDR3 sequences; 45% to 70% are singletons. RNA was extracted from whole blood without cell sorting, alongside germline DNA. Sequencing was performed on peripheral blood. The source is a woman aged 30 to 39 with primary liver carcinoma and hepatitis B virus infection.

The chain employs TRBV6-1 and TRBJ2-7; perhaps TRBD2 as D (5 bases). The CDR3 loop spans 15 amino acids. Germline CDR1 MNHNS, CDR2 SASEGT. Trimming took 3 bases from V and 2 from J, leaving 14 bases between them. Here the CDR3 reads CASSEDSIHAYEQYF. The CDR3 bases are TGTGCCAGCAGTGAGGACTCCATCCACGCCTACGAGCAGTACTTC.

This chain joins TRBV7-9 and TRBJ2-5, with D perhaps matching TRBD1 (6 bases). Between the trimmed V and J ends, which lost 1 base and 0 bases, there was a span of 9 bases. From germline, CDR1 is SEHNR and CDR2 FQNEAQ (reference sequence). The CDR3 loop spans 15 amino acids. The CDR3 loop is CASSLDRAYQETQYF. The CDR3 coding sequence is TGTGCCAGCAGCTTAGACAGGGCGTACCAAGAGACCCAGTACTTC.

Worth noting for this clonotype: This could be a read error, since a much larger clone is one nucleotide away. This chain links TRBV4-2 with TRBJ1-2; D call uncertain. This CDR3 has 13 residues. CDR1 is LGHNA and CDR2 is YNFKEQ in the germline V gene. The CDR3 DNA is TGTGCCAGCATCCAAGTAGCGGTCGAAAGCTACACCTTC. Its translation is CASIQVAVESYTF.

This clonotype was found once. At one end, the junction sequence differs from germline, possibly due to a read error. The rearrangement joins TRBV12-3 or TRBV12-4 to TRBJ1-4; D might be TRBD1 (6 bases). The length of the CDR3 is 15 residues. This CDR3 is CASSARQDGNEKLFF. The CDR3, as DNA: TGTGCCAGCAGTGCGAGACAGGACGGTAATGAAAAGCTGTTTTTT.

V is TRBV10-3 and J is TRBJ2-3; D not resolved. The germline V gene encodes CDR1 ENHRY and CDR2 SYGVKD. The CDR3 is 15 amino acids. Deletions cut 6 bases from V and 6 bases from J, with 19 bases between. Here the CDR3 reads CAISDPRRMGDTQYF. The CDR3 nucleotides read TGTGCCATCAGCGATCCGAGACGGATGGGGGATACGCAGTATTTT.

Many counts were recorded for this clonotype. This chain uses TRBV4-3 with TRBJ2-1; TRBD2 agrees at 7 bases. The CDR3 is 15 amino acids. Germline V gene data show CDR1 as LGHNA and CDR2 as YSLEER. After removal of 1 base from V and 7 bases from J, the junction contained 7 bases not matched to a gene. Written as DNA, the CDR3 is TGCGCCAGCAGCCAAGTTACCGGGAGGAGGAATGAGCAGTTCTTC. It yields the protein CASSQVTGRRNEQFF.

Worth noting for this clonotype: Compared with germline, one end of the junction differs, possibly owing to a read error. The genes are TRBV7-9 and TRBJ1-5; 9 positions agree with TRBD1. In germline, CDR1 is SEHNR, CDR2 FQNEAQ (reference sequence). This CDR3 region has 15 residues. CDR3 sequence: CANSLGQGINQPQHF. CDR3 nucleotide sequence: TGTGCCAACAGCTTAGGACAGGGGATCAATCAGCCCCAGCATTTT. The full variable domain, its missing parts supplied by reference TRBV7-9 and TRBJ1-5, is DTGVSQNPRHKITKRGQNVTFRCDPISEHNRLYWYRQTLGQGPEFLTYFQNEAQLEKSRLLSDRFSAERPKGSFSTLEIQRTEQGDSAMYLCANSLGQGINQPQHFGDGTRLSIL.

This chain connects TRBV29-1 to TRBJ1-5; D not resolved. The V end lost 0 bases, the J end lost 9 bases, and 21 bases lay between the germline ends. CDR1 SQVTM and CDR2 ANQGSEA come from the germline V gene. The CDR3 consists of 16 residues. The CDR3 spells CSVEETPQTKIMPQHF. CDR3 DNA sequence: TGCAGCGTTGAAGAGACCCCACAAACCAAAATTATGCCCCAGCATTTT. Full variable domain (missing parts from reference TRBV29-1 and TRBJ1-5): SAVISQKPSRDICQRGTSLTIQCQVDSQVTMMFWYRQQPGQSLTLIATANQGSEATYESGFVIDKFPISRPNLTFSTLTVSNMSPEDSSIYLCSVEETPQTKIMPQHFGDGTRLSIL.

The V call is TRBV13, the J call TRBJ2-1; 8 bases align to TRBD2. Losses at the gene ends were 8 bases for V and 6 bases for J; bases not matched to a gene: 12. The length of the CDR3 is 15 residues. Germline V lookup: CDR1 PRHDT, CDR2 FYEKMQ (reference sequence). The CDR3 protein is CASGPAGEGVNEQFF. The CDR3 nucleotides are TGTGCCAGCGGTCCAGCGGGGGAGGGGGTCAATGAGCAGTTCTTC.

The chain employs TRBV7-9 and TRBJ2-1; unclear D gene. This CDR3 region has 11 residues. Germline loops: CDR1 SEHNR, CDR2 FQNEAQ (reference sequence). Trimming took 7 bases from V and 2 from J, leaving 3 bases between them. The CDR3 DNA follows: TGTGCCAGCATGACCTACAATGAGCAGTTCTTC. Translated, it gives CASMTYNEQFF.

The rearrangement joins TRBV28 to TRBJ2-5; 8 bases match TRBD2. The J segment lost 5 bases and the V segment lost 7 bases, leaving 12 bases of the junction unmatched. The CDR3 is 15 amino acids. Germline V lookup: CDR1 MDHEN, CDR2 SYDVKM. DNA of the CDR3: TGTGCCAGCACCTCACTCGGGAGGGCGGGGGAGACCCAGTACTTC. This gives the protein CASTSLGRAGETQYF.

On this clonotype: A clone one base away is much larger, so this may be a read error. The J gene is TRBJ2-7, the V gene TRBV11-2; the D is unclear. Germline lookup yields CDR1 SGHAT and CDR2 FQNNGV. This CDR3 is 12 amino acids long. CDR3 bases: TGTGCCAGCAACTTAACGGGTTACGAGCAGTACTTC. It translates to CASNLTGYEQYF.

As concerns this clonotype: Mismatch with germline at one junction end may stem from a read error. The chain has TRBV6-1 and TRBJ2-7; D might be TRBD1 (6 bases). Germline-derived CDR1 and CDR2 are MNHNS and SASEGT. This CDR3 comprises 14 residues. CDR3 loop: CASNEGGSIHEQYF. CDR3 sequence (DNA): TGTGCCAGCAATGAAGGGGGATCAATCCACGAGCAGTACTTC.

The sample holds one count of this clonotype. A much larger clone sits a single nucleotide away, making a read error possible. This chain connects TRBV12-3 or TRBV12-4 to TRBJ2-5; D possibly corresponds to TRBD2 (5 bases). CDR3 length equals 15 residues. As DNA, the CDR3 is TGTGCCAGCAGTTTGTGGACTCACTTACAAGAGACCCAGAACTTC. As protein: CASSLWTHLQETQNF.

The chain links TRBV12-3 or TRBV12-4 to TRBJ1-5; D unresolved. This CDR3 contains 14 residues. The V end lost 6 bases, the J end lost 4 bases, and 13 bases lay between the germline ends. The CDR3 reads CASSVSKGNQPQHF. For the CDR3, the DNA is TGTGCCAGCAGCGTAAGTAAGGGAAATCAGCCCCAGCATTTT.

The rearrangement links TRBV6-6 to TRBJ2-7; TRBD2 matches 8 bases. V dropped 6 bases and J dropped 2; count of bases not matched to a gene: 3. The CDR3 totals 13 residues. Germline CDR1 and CDR2: MNHNY and SVGAGI (reference sequence). The CDR3 nucleotides are TGTGCCAGCAGGCCGGGACTAGCCTACGAGCAGTACTTC. Its translation: CASRPGLAYEQYF.

The V gene is TRBV29-1, the J gene TRBJ2-3; D remains unclear. CDR1 is SQVTM, CDR2 ANQGSEA, per germline. CDR3 length: 13 residues. Trimming pared 7 bases from V and 4 bases from J, leaving 15 bases between. CDR3 region: CSAVVDVADTQYF. For the CDR3, the DNA is TGCAGCGCTGTGGTGGACGTGGCAGATACGCAGTATTTT.

This clonotype was counted only a few times. Possible read error: a much larger clone is one base away. CDR3 amino acids: CASRLAGALYEQYF. The CDR3 DNA is TGCGCCAGCAGGTTAGCGGGGGCCCTCTACGAGCAGTACTTC. This sequence joins TRBV5-1 and TRBJ2-7, with 9 bases aligning to TRBD2. The length of the CDR3 is 14 residues. Germline CDR1 and CDR2: SGHRS and YFSETQ. The ends lost 5 bases at V and 3 bases at J; junction bases unmatched: 6.

This clonotype was seen more than once but under ten times. V usage is TRBV5-6 and J usage is TRBJ2-7; 9 nucleotides agree with TRBD2. This CDR3 contains 15 residues. V gave up 4 bases and J gave up 1 base; unmatched junction bases: 6. Per the germline V gene, CDR1 is SGHDT and CDR2 is YYEEEE. The CDR3 nucleotides read TGTGCCAGCAGCCAAGGACTAGCGATTTCCTACGAGCAGTACTTC. Residues: CASSQGLAISYEQYF.

V usage is TRBV29-1 and J usage is TRBJ2-2, with D tentatively TRBD2 (6 bases). The CDR3 length is 13 residues. Germline V gene data show CDR1 as SQVTM and CDR2 as ANQGSEA. The ends were cut back, 8 bases at V and 4 bases at J, with 14 bases in the middle. DNA for the CDR3: TGCAGCATTACCGCCGGGGGCACCGGGGAGCTGTTTTTT. This translates into CSITAGGTGELFF.

The sample holds a few counts of this clonotype. The V gene is TRBV28, the J gene TRBJ2-5; D ambiguous. Germline CDR1 reads MDHEN; CDR2 reads SYDVKM. The CDR3 is 14 residues long. V lost 4 bases and J 0 bases, leaving 9 bases between the germline ends. CDR3: CASSSLPYQETQYF. The CDR3 bases are TGTGCCAGCAGTTCCTTGCCGTACCAAGAGACCCAGTACTTC.

The genes are TRBV4-1 and TRBJ2-7; D unclear. The CDR3 length is 19 residues. V was shortened by 0 bases and J by 6 bases, with 27 bases between the two germline ends. Germline-derived CDR1 and CDR2 are MGHRA and YSYEKL. The CDR3 nucleotides read TGCGCCAGCAGCCAAGATCGCGGCAGAACCACTCCTGAGGCCCGCGAGCAGTACTTC. It yields the protein CASSQDRGRTTPEAREQYF.

To note about this clonotype: A read error is possible here, since a much larger clone lies one base away. Because the CDR3 is missing its conserved closing phenylalanine or tryptophan, this is likely a read error. The V call is TRBV5-6, the J call TRBJ2-5; D gene uncertain. Germline CDR1 reads SGHDT; CDR2 reads YYEEEE. The CDR3 totals 13 residues. Trimming left V 1 base short and J 5 bases short, with 9 bases between. The chain's CDR3 is CASSLTNQETQYL. Here the CDR3 DNA reads TGTGCCAGCAGCTTGACAAATCAGGAGACCCAGTACTTA.

A remark on this clonotype: One end of the junction is discordant with germline, which a read error may explain. The chain carries TRBV11-3 and TRBJ2-1; 8 positions agree with TRBD2. The length of the CDR3 is 13 residues. Germline CDR1 and CDR2: SGHNT and YENEEA. CDR3 loop: CASSLERENEQVF. In DNA, the CDR3 is TGTGCCAGTAGCTTAGAGCGGGAGAATGAGCAGGTCTTC.

This sequence joins TRBV14 and TRBJ1-1, with D possibly being TRBD1 (5 bases). V lost 7 bases, J lost 6 bases, and 21 bases lay in between. Germline V gene sequence: CDR1 SGHDN, CDR2 FVKESK. The CDR3 is 15 residues long. The CDR3 is CASTPGTPLLPEAFF. For the CDR3, the DNA is TGTGCCAGCACCCCTGGGACTCCTCTTCTCCCTGAAGCTTTCTTT.

As concerns this clonotype: A junction end diverges from the germline sequence, so it may reflect a read error. V is TRBV6-5 and J is TRBJ2-7; 8 positions match TRBD2. This CDR3 has 13 residues. Germline assignment: CDR1 MNHEY and CDR2 SVGAGI. The CDR3 sequence: CANSYSGGHEQYF. The CDR3 DNA follows: TGTGCCAACAGTTACTCGGGAGGGCACGAGCAGTACTTC.

The table lists this clonotype with many counts. V is TRBV6-5 and J is TRBJ2-2; 7 bases are shared with TRBD1. Germline CDR1 and CDR2: MNHEY and SVGAGI. The CDR3 is made up of 14 amino acids. V lost 8 bases, J lost 3 bases, and 6 bases stayed unmatched. CDR3 sequence reads: CASGPGQYTGELFF. DNA for the CDR3: TGTGCCAGCGGACCGGGACAGTACACCGGGGAGCTGTTTTTT.

The rearrangement joins TRBV5-5 to TRBJ1-6; 7 bases are shared with TRBD1. Trimming removed 4 bases from V and 7 bases from J; junction bases left unmatched: 2. The germline gives CDR1 SGHKS, CDR2 YYEKEE (reference sequence). The CDR3 totals 13 residues. The CDR3 DNA follows: TGTGCCAGCAGCCTCAGGGGGAATTCACCCCTCCACTTT. This encodes CASSLRGNSPLHF.